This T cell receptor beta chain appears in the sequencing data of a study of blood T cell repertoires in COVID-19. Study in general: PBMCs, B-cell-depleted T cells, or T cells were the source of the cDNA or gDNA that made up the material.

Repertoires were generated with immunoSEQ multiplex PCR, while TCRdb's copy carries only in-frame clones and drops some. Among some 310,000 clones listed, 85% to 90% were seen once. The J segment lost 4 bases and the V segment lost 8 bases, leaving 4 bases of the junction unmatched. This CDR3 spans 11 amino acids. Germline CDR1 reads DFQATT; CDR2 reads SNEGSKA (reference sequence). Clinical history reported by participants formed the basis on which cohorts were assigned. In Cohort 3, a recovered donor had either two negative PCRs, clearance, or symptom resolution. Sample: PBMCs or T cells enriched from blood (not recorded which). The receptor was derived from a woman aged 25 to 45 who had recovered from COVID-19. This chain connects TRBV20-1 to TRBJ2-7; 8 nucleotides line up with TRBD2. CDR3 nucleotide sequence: TGCAGTAGCGGGAGAGGATACGAGCAGTACTTC. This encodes CSSGRGYEQYF.